Listed below are T cell receptor beta chains from one sample, sequenced in a study of CD8+ T cells in alopecia areata. TCRdb's copy holds only in-frame clones and misses some; the assay was immunoSEQ multiplex PCR. The table records 150,000 to 200,000 clones, approximately 62% of them present only once. Sequences were derived from CD4+ T cells sorted from blood, sampled at week 24, from a patient treated with tofacitinib. These receptors were obtained from a human donor with alopecia areata. CDR3s leave out the opening cysteine and the closing phenylalanine or tryptophan. The listing skips clone size in some rows; elsewhere it reads once, few, many or a size class.

J	size	V	CDR3
TRBJ1-2	few	TRBV18	ASSQARTGNYGYT
TRBJ2-7	-	TRBV5-1	ASSLGARNKDEQY
TRBJ1-2	-	TRBV7-9	ASSTTVPNYGYT
TRBJ2-3	-	TRBV9	ASSVILPDTQY
TRBJ1-6	-	TRBV29-1	SVQQGPYNSPLH
TRBJ2-5	many	TRBV28	AALGPMQETQY
TRBJ2-1	-	TRBV7-9	ASSLLDSYNEQF
TRBJ1-5	-	TRBV5-8	ASKGFGNQPQH
TRBJ2-5	few	TRBV6-1	ATRTGIQETQY
TRBJ2-1	-	TRBV29-1	SVRGLAGENEQF
TRBJ1-4	-	TRBV5-6	ASSPRGEKLF
TRBJ1-1	-	TRBV29-1	SPGSPTEAF
TRBJ1-3	-	TRBV29-1	SVDVGGNTIY
TRBJ1-2	-	TRBV7-8	ASSLRGQVNYGYT
TRBJ1-5	-	TRBV19	ASSWGGQPQH
TRBJ2-5	-	TRBV10-3	AISGQTGTARQETQY
TRBJ2-7	once	TRBV29-1	SVQTGAYEQY
TRBJ2-1	-	TRBV29-1	SVDRHNEQF
TRBJ2-4	-	TRBV30	AWSVRDTNLY
TRBJ2-3	once	TRBV7-3	ASSLSGGLNTQY
TRBJ2-1	few	TRBV6-5	ASTPGTGVFNEQF
TRBJ2-5	-	TRBV2	ASSGGTGRQETQY
TRBJ2-5	-	TRBV2	ASTGQGGQETQY
TRBJ1-2	-	TRBV30	AWSTDRDYGYT
TRBJ1-2	once	TRBV27	ASGVTGRAKYGYT
TRBJ1-6	-	TRBV6-1	ASETVNSPLH
TRBJ1-5	-	TRBV23-1	ASSHRQGASNQPQH
TRBJ1-6	-	TRBV30	AWSVRQGSNSPLH
TRBJ1-2	-	TRBV6-6	ASSYSLTGSYGYT
TRBJ1-4	-	TRBV30	AWSVSPRGDEKLF
TRBJ2-1	-	TRBV7-9	ASSFGAETRNEQF
TRBJ1-1	-	TRBV29-1	SVEGGMNTEAF
TRBJ1-6	few	TRBV6-5	ASSYASGTLH
TRBJ2-7	-	TRBV4-1	ASSQEGQALPVAEQY
TRBJ2-4	-	TRBV27	ASSLSPQSGGAAKNIQY
TRBJ1-6	-	TRBV18	ASSQPDSPLH
TRBJ1-6	-	TRBV18	ASSPRKELNSPLH